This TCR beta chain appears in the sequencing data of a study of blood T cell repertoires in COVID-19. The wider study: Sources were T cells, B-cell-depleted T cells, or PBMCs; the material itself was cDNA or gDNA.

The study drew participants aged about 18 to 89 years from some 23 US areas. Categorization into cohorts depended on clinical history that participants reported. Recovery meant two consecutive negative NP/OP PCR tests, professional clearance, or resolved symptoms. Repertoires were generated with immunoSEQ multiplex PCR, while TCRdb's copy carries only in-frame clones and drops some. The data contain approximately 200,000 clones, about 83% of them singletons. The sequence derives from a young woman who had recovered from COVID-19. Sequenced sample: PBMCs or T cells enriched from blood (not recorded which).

The CDR3 is CASSLAVDRVSEQFF. The CDR3 region has the DNA TGTGCCAGCAGCTTGGCCGTGGACAGGGTCAGTGAGCAGTTCTTC. The V call is TRBV5-4, the J call TRBJ2-1, with 8 bases aligning to TRBD1. This CDR3 is 15 amino acids long. The germline V gene has CDR1 SGHNT and CDR2 YYREEE (reference sequence). Trimming at V came to 0 bases and at J to 9 bases, leaving 8 bases not matched to a gene.